The rows below give T cell receptor beta chains drawn from one sample of a study of human T cells and chemical hapten exposure. TCRdb used MiXCR to reprocess the RACE reads, holding one entry per CDR3 protein. Counted here are around 75,000 distinct CDR3 sequences, around a tenth occurring once; the ten biggest clones make up around 7%. Source: whole blood, taken in connection with sensitization to the hapten diphenylcyclopropenone (DPC). The receptor set was obtained from a woman between 45 and 60 years old with alopecia areata. Some clones in this sample may be carry-over from other donors' samples. Each CDR3 is given with its conserved first and last residue. Each record gives: D gene, clone size, J gene, V gene, CDR3 DNA, CDR3 protein. The D gene is left open where the match is weak. Expanded clones are given a class, and other clones once, few, many or no size at all.

NA	medium-sized	TRBJ1-5	TRBV6-6	TGTGCCAGCAGTTACGAAAGTCTGTGGCAGCCCCAGCATTTT	CASSYESLWQPQHF
TRBD1	many	TRBJ1-4	TRBV18	TGTGCCAGCTCACCACGCACAGGGGGAACTGAAAAACTGTTTTTT	CASSPRTGGTEKLFF
TRBD1	many	TRBJ1-5	TRBV19	TGTGCCAGTAGTATAGGGACAGGGTTGAAGAGCAATCAGCCCCAGCATTTT	CASSIGTGLKSNQPQHF
NA	many	TRBJ2-7	TRBV5-1	TGCGCCAGCAGCTTGGCCGGGACGAACTCCTACGAGCAGTACTTC	CASSLAGTNSYEQYF
TRBD1	many	TRBJ2-7	TRBV14	TGTGCCAGCAGCCCCCTCGACAGGGGGCGACACGAGCAGTACTTC	CASSPLDRGRHEQYF
NA	many	TRBJ2-3	TRBV11-2	TGTGCCAGCAGCTCCAGACTGACTACCCCAACAGATACGCAGTATTTT	CASSSRLTTPTDTQYF
TRBD1	many	TRBJ1-1	TRBV11-2	TGTGCCAGCAGCTTTATCGGGACAGGGTCGAGGGAAGCTTTCTTT	CASSFIGTGSREAFF
TRBD1	few	TRBJ1-2	TRBV7-2	TGTGCCAGCAGCTTAGTTGGGGACAGCTATTTCTATGGCTACACCTTC	CASSLVGDSYFYGYTF
NA	NA	TRBJ2-1	TRBV29-1	TGCAGCGTTGCGTGGGGAAGCTCCTACAATGAGCAGTTCTTC	CSVAWGSSYNEQFF
NA	many	TRBJ1-6	TRBV20-1	TGCAGTGCTAGGCAGGGACGCTATAATTCACCCCTCCACTTT	CSARQGRYNSPLHF
NA	many	TRBJ2-1	TRBV20-1	TGCAGTGCTAGGCCCCTAGAGGGTACCCACAATGAGCAGTTCTTC	CSARPLEGTHNEQFF
NA	NA	TRBJ1-3	TRBV6-5	TGTGCCACCAAGACAGGCTCTGGAAACACCATATATTTT	CATKTGSGNTIYF
NA	few	TRBJ2-7	TRBV27	TGTGCCAGCAGGGGAGGTCCGGGCGAGCAGTACTTC	CASRGGPGEQYF
NA	few	TRBJ2-2	TRBV29-1	TGCAGCGTTGTAGGGACGAACACCGGGGAGCTGTTTTTT	CSVVGTNTGELFF
NA	few	TRBJ1-5	TRBV19	TGTGCCACAACACAGAATTTCAATCAGCCCCAGCATTTT	CATTQNFNQPQHF
NA	NA	TRBJ1-1	TRBV3-1	TGTGCCAGCAGCCTTGTAGGGGACACTGAAGCTTTCTTT	CASSLVGDTEAFF
NA	many	TRBJ1-1	TRBV7-9	TGTGCCAGCAGCGTCGGACAGAACATGAACACTGAAGCTTTCTTT	CASSVGQNMNTEAFF
NA	NA	TRBJ2-5	TRBV6-5	TGTGCCAGCAGTTACATAGGCCTCACCGAGACCCAGTACTTC	CASSYIGLTETQYF